This TCR beta chain was obtained from a study of Graves' ophthalmopathy and Graves' hyperthyroidism. If patients had other autoimmune diseases, uncontrolled infections, pregnancy or lactation, they were excluded. The source of the PBMCs was more than 9.5 ml of fresh peripheral blood. Of note for this clonotype: The antigen is unknown.

CDR1 and CDR2 (germline): SGDLS, YYNGEE. This CDR3 is built from 15 residues. Trimming took 0 bases from V and 4 from J, leaving 13 bases between them. Whole-study results and caveats: The model predicted ophthalmopathy progression with 70.59% sensitivity and approximately 72% specificity.

RNA transcripts were the template, and TCR beta CDR3 regions were amplified from them. After a first-round RT-PCR with HTBI primers, a second-round multiplex PCR was run. MiXCR, applied by TCRdb to the multiplex PCR reads, yields one record per CDR3 protein. The sample includes fewer than 650,000 distinct CDR3 sequences, 20% to 25% of them seen just once. Material for sequencing was peripheral blood. This clonotype was sampled from a woman between 18 and 29 years old with stable Graves' hyperthyroidism. Some clones in this sample may be carry-over from other donors' samples. The genes are TRBV9 and TRBJ1-2; D not certain. In nucleotides, the CDR3 is TGTGCCAGCAGCGTAGGAGCAGAGACTTCCTATGGCTACACCTTC. Protein: CASSVGAETSYGYTF.